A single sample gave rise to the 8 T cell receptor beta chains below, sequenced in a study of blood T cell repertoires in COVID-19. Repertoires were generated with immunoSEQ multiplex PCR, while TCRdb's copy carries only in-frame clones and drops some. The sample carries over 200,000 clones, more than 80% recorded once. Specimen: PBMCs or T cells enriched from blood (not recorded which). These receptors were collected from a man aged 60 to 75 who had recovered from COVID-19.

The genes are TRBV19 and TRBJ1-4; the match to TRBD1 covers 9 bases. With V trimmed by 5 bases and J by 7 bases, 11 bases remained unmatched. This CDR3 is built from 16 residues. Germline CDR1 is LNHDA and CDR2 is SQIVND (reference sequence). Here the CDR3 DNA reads TGTGCCAGTAGTCTGCGACCGGGACAGGGTATTGAAAAACTGTTTTTT. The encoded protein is CASSLRPGQGIEKLFF.

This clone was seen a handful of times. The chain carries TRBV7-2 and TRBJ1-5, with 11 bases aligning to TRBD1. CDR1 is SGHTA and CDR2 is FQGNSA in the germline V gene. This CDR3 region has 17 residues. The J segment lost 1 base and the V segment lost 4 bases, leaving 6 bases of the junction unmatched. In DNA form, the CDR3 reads TGTGCCAGCAGCTCCGGGACAGGGGGTTTGAGCAATCAGCCCCAGCATTTT. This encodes CASSSGTGGLSNQPQHF.

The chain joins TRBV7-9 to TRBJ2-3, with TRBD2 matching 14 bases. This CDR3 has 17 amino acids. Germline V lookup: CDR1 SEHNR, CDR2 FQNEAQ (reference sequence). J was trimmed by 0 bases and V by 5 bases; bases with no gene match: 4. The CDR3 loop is CASSGTSGGVSTDTQYF. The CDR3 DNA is TGTGCCAGCAGCGGGACTAGCGGGGGAGTTAGCACAGATACGCAGTATTTT.

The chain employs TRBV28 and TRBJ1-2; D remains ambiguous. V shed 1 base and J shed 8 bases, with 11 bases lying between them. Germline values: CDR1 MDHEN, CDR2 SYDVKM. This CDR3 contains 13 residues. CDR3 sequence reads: CASSLSRVGGYTF. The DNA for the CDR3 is TGTGCCAGCAGTTTATCCCGGGTCGGCGGCTACACCTTC.

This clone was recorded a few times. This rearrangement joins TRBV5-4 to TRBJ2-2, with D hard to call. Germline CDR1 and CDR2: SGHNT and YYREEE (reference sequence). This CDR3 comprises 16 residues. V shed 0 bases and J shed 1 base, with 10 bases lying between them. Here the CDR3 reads CASSLGRPENTGELFF. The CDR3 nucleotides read TGTGCCAGCAGCTTGGGTCGTCCAGAGAACACCGGGGAGCTGTTTTTT.

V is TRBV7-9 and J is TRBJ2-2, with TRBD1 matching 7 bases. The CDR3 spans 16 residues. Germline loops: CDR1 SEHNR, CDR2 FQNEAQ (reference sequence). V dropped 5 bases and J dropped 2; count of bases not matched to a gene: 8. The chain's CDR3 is CASSLGQPLNTGELFF. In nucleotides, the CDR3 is TGTGCCAGCAGCCTGGGACAGCCTCTAAACACCGGGGAGCTGTTTTTT.

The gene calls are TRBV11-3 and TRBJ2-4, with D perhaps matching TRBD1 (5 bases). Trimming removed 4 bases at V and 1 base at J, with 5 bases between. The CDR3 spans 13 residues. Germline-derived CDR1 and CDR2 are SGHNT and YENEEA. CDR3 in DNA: TGTGCCAGCAGCTGGGGCGCCAAAAACATTCAGTACTTC. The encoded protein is CASSWGAKNIQYF.

The CDR3 nucleotides read TGTGCCAGCAGTTTCCCAGGGCGCTGGTCACCCCTCCACTTT. This gives the protein CASSFPGRWSPLHF. The rearrangement links TRBV27 to TRBJ1-6; TRBD1 might be the D (5 bases). Trimming shortened V by 3 bases and J by 10 bases, and 13 bases separated the two germline ends. The CDR3 consists of 14 residues. The V gene's germline CDR1 is MNHEY and CDR2 SMNVEV (reference sequence).